Listed here are 4 T cell receptor beta chains from one sample, sequenced in a study of cytomegalovirus exposure and HLA in healthy donors. PCR used 60 Vbeta primers and 13 Jbeta primers. Repertoires were generated with immunoSEQ multiplex PCR, while TCRdb's copy carries only in-frame clones and drops some. This table has about 160,000 clones, approximately 78% appearing once. The specimen was PBMCs. Receptors originate from a male donor in good health and CMV-seronegative.

The chain uses TRBV28 and TRBJ2-3; D perhaps matches TRBD1 (6 bases). V was clipped by 6 bases and J by 2 bases, with 12 bases between them. The germline V gene encodes CDR1 MDHEN and CDR2 SYDVKM. The CDR3 has 14 amino acids. CDR3 sequence reads: CASSRQDFTDTQYF. DNA for the CDR3: TGTGCCAGCAGCAGACAGGACTTCACAGATACGCAGTATTTT.

The chain joins TRBV28 to TRBJ1-2; D is possibly TRBD1 (6 bases). The CDR3 length is 14 residues. Germline loops: CDR1 MDHEN, CDR2 SYDVKM. Trimming removed 6 bases at V and 4 bases at J, with 15 bases between. DNA of the CDR3: TGTGCCAGCAGCTGGGGGGGCTCGGGCTATGGCTACACCTTC. It is translated as CASSWGGSGYGYTF.

This clone appeared a few times. The chain combines TRBV5-1 with TRBJ2-1, with 7 nucleotides matching TRBD2. Germline CDR1 is SGHRS and CDR2 is YFSETQ. J lost 7 bases, V lost 1 base, and 5 bases had no gene match. The CDR3 has 14 amino acids. The DNA of the CDR3 is TGCGCCAGCAGCTTGCAGGGAGGGGTGAATGAGCAGTTCTTC. Its translation is CASSLQGGVNEQFF.

The V call is TRBV6-6, the J call TRBJ2-7, with 9 positions matching TRBD2. Germline trimming cut 8 bases from V and 5 bases from J; bases unmatched to any gene: 7. Germline V gene sequence: CDR1 MNHNY, CDR2 SVGAGI (reference sequence). The CDR3 is 13 residues long. The CDR3 nucleotides are TGTGCCAGCGGCCTAGCGGGGTGGGACGAGCAGTACTTC. This encodes CASGLAGWDEQYF.